Listed below are T cell receptor beta chains from one sample, sequenced in a study of molecular identifiers for immune sequencing clone quantification. MiXCR, run by TCRdb on the PCR reads, gives a single entry per CDR3 protein. The sample includes hundreds of thousands of distinct CDR3 sequences, 15% to 20% seen only once; the top ten take roughly 0.83%. The sequencing input was naive CD8+ T cells from blood, with Jurkat cell RNA spiked in. The source is a human donor in good health. Some libraries in this study had Jurkat cell RNA spiked in. CDR3s include the opening cysteine and the closing phenylalanine or tryptophan. A D gene is named only where the DNA matches it firmly. Size is stated for part of the rows, as once, few or many counts, or as a class when the clone is expanded.

v_gene,j_gene,d_gene,abundance,CDR3nt,CDR3aa
TRBV4-3,TRBJ2-7,TRBD1,many,TGCGCCAGCAGCCAAGATCTGACAGGGGGTTGGGAGCAGTACTTC,CASSQDLTGGWEQYF
TRBV5-1,TRBJ2-7,-,many,TGCGCCAGCAGCTTCGGACAGAGCTCCTACGAGCAGTACTTC,CASSFGQSSYEQYF
TRBV12-3/TRBV12-4,TRBJ2-4,-,many,TGTGCCAGCAGCAAGGGGGAATTCGCCAAAAACATTCAGTACTTC,CASSKGEFAKNIQYF
TRBV7-2,TRBJ2-5,TRBD1,many,TGTGCCAGCAGCTCCACAGGGGGGTTGGAGACCCAGTACTTC,CASSSTGGLETQYF
TRBV7-9,TRBJ2-1,-,many,TGTGCCAGCAGCTTATGGCCCCGGGGGAACTATGAGCAGTTCTTC,CASSLWPRGNYEQFF
TRBV11-2,TRBJ2-6,-,many,TGTGCCAGCAGCTTAGGAGTAGGGATGGCAGAGAGCTCTGGGGCCAACGTCCTGACTTTC,CASSLGVGMAESSGANVLTF
TRBV11-2,TRBJ2-1,-,-,TGTGCCAGCAGCCCCTCGACAGGCAGCTCCTACAATGAGCAGTTCTTC,CASSPSTGSSYNEQFF
TRBV30,TRBJ2-3,-,many,TGTGCCTGGGAAGCGGCTCGCACAGATACGCAGTATTTT,CAWEAARTDTQYF
TRBV27,TRBJ1-5,TRBD1,many,TGTGCCAGCAGGGAAGGGACAGGTGGCAATCAGCCCCAGCATTTT,CASREGTGGNQPQHF
TRBV29-1,TRBJ2-7,-,-,TGCAGCGTTGAAGTGCAGGGCACGGACGAGCAGTACTTC,CSVEVQGTDEQYF
TRBV2,TRBJ1-1,-,few,TGTGCCAGCAGTGAAAGGGTCACAGCCAGCAACACTGAAGCTTTCTTT,CASSERVTASNTEAFF
TRBV30,TRBJ2-7,-,-,TGTGCCTGGAGTGTAAACGGCCACTCAGTCTTC,CAWSVNGHSVF
TRBV4-3,TRBJ2-3,TRBD1,-,TGCGTCAGCAGCCAAGGGACAGGGGGCGCGTCAGATACGCAGTATTTT,CVSSQGTGGASDTQYF
TRBV12-3/TRBV12-4,TRBJ2-2,-,once,TGTGCCAGCAGTTGGTCAGAGGGTTCCGGGGAGCTGTTTTTT,CASSWSEGSGELFF
TRBV5-4,TRBJ2-1,-,many,TGTGCCAGCAGCCCCCGGGCGGCCAATGAGCAGTTCTTC,CASSPRAANEQFF
TRBV20-1,TRBJ1-4,-,-,TGCAGTGCGACTCTTAATTGGGGCGCAACTAATGAAAAACTGTTTTTT,CSATLNWGATNEKLFF
TRBV2,TRBJ1-5,-,many,TGTGCCAGCAGTGAATTTTACGGTAATCAGCCCCAGCATTTT,CASSEFYGNQPQHF
TRBV5-6,TRBJ2-1,TRBD2,many,TGTGCCAGCAGCTTGCGGACTAGCGGGAGAAGCGATGAGCAGTTCTTC,CASSLRTSGRSDEQFF
TRBV5-3,TRBJ2-7,-,-,TGTGCCAGCAGCTTGGAAGGAGTCCTCTACGAGCAGTACTTC,CASSLEGVLYEQYF
TRBV2,TRBJ2-7,-,many,TGTGCCAGCGGAGCTCAGGGAAGCTCCTACGAGCAGTACTTC,CASGAQGSSYEQYF
TRBV7-9,TRBJ1-1,TRBD1,-,TGTGCCAGCAGCTTAGTAACAGGGGGTACCACTGAAGCTTTCTTT,CASSLVTGGTTEAFF
TRBV9,TRBJ2-2,TRBD1,-,TGTGCCAGCAGCGTATCGGAGACAGGGTTCGGGGAAAACACCGGGGAGCTGTTTTTT,CASSVSETGFGENTGELFF
TRBV12-3/TRBV12-4,TRBJ1-1,-,many,TGTGCCAGCAGAACAATGGATTACCTCAACACTGAAGCTTTCTTT,CASRTMDYLNTEAFF
TRBV3-1,TRBJ2-5,-,many,TGTGCCAGCAGCCAAGATCTAGGTTTCGGGGAGACCCAGTACTTC,CASSQDLGFGETQYF
TRBV13,TRBJ2-5,TRBD2,few,TGTGCCAGCAGCTTAGAGGGACTAGCGTATCAAGAGACCCAGTACTTC,CASSLEGLAYQETQYF
TRBV3-1,TRBJ2-2,TRBD2,few,TGTGCCAGCAGCCAAGTAGGAGCGGGACCCACCGGGGAGCTGTTTTTT,CASSQVGAGPTGELFF
TRBV27,TRBJ2-7,TRBD1,-,TGTGCCAGCAGTCCGGGGACAGTCTACTACGAGCAGTGCTTC,CASSPGTVYYEQCF
TRBV5-6,TRBJ2-2,-,few,TGTGCCAGCAGCTTGAAAATCGGGAAGGGGACCGGGGAGCTGTTTTTT,CASSLKIGKGTGELFF
TRBV7-9,TRBJ1-2,-,-,TGTGCCAGCAGCCACTCAGGCTATGGCTACACCTTC,CASSHSGYGYTF
TRBV27,TRBJ1-1,TRBD1,many,TGTGCCAGCCAAAGTATGGGACAGAGAGCCAACACTGAAGCTTTCTTT,CASQSMGQRANTEAFF
TRBV4-3,TRBJ2-7,-,few,TGCGCCAGCAGCCCCTCGGGGACACCGAGCTCCTACGAGCAGTACTTC,CASSPSGTPSSYEQYF
TRBV4-1,TRBJ1-1,-,-,TGCGCCAGCAGCCAAAGCAGGGACGCTGAAGCTTTCTTT,CASSQSRDAEAFF
TRBV6-2/TRBV6-3,TRBJ2-7,-,many,TGTGCCAGCACCGAGGGCGGCGAGCAGTACTTC,CASTEGGEQYF
TRBV5-6,TRBJ2-7,TRBD2,many,TGTGCCAGCAGCTTGTCGGGAGGCCCCACCGAGCAGTACTTC,CASSLSGGPTEQYF
TRBV19,TRBJ1-4,-,many,TGTGCCAGTAGTATTGCCTTCAATGAAAAACTGTTTTTT,CASSIAFNEKLFF
TRBV30,TRBJ1-5,TRBD1,few,TGTGCCTCCCAGGGGGCGGTAAATCAGCCCCAGCATTTT,CASQGAVNQPQHF
TRBV10-3,TRBJ2-7,-,many,TGTGCCATCAGTGTTGGCAGGGACGACGAGCAGTACTTC,CAISVGRDDEQYF
TRBV7-9,TRBJ2-5,-,many,TGTGCCAGCAGCTTAGGGGTAGAGGAGACCCAGTACTTC,CASSLGVEETQYF
TRBV12-3/TRBV12-4,TRBJ2-5,-,-,TGTGCCAGCAGTTTGTCAGGGAAAGAGACCCAGTACTTC,CASSLSGKETQYF
TRBV16,TRBJ1-2,-,many,TGTGCCAGCAGCCAATCGATTTATAGGGACGGCTACACCTTC,CASSQSIYRDGYTF
TRBV19,TRBJ1-1,-,few,TGTGCCAGTAGTATAGATGAGGCCGACGAAGCTTTCTTT,CASSIDEADEAFF
TRBV27,TRBJ2-7,TRBD2,many,TGTGCCAGCACCTGGGGGTACGTCGCGGGAGCCGCTCGGGAGCAGTACTTC,CASTWGYVAGAAREQYF
TRBV10-3,TRBJ2-7,-,many,TGTGCCATCAGTGAGGCAGGCGTAAGCTCCTACGAGCAGTACTTC,CAISEAGVSSYEQYF
TRBV28,TRBJ2-7,TRBD2,many,TGTGCCAGCAGTGAGCCGACTAGCATCTACGAGCAGTACTTC,CASSEPTSIYEQYF
TRBV19,TRBJ1-2,-,-,TGTGCCAGCCCACCGGGACCTCTATCCCGGGGCTATGGCTACACCTTC,CASPPGPLSRGYGYTF
TRBV4-2,TRBJ1-1,-,many,TGTGCCAGCAGCCAAAGGGGCAGGGCGGACACTGAAGCTTTCTTT,CASSQRGRADTEAFF
TRBV7-9,TRBJ2-3,-,-,TGTGCCAGCAGCCTCCAGATAGTTCCGCCTGATACGCAGTATTTT,CASSLQIVPPDTQYF
TRBV7-9,TRBJ2-7,-,many,TGTGCCAGCAGCTTAGCAGACGGAGGTAGCTCCTACGAGCAGTACTTC,CASSLADGGSSYEQYF
TRBV5-8,TRBJ2-3,-,-,TGTGCCAGCAGCCTGCGCCAGGGGGGCGCAGATACGCAGTATTTT,CASSLRQGGADTQYF
TRBV25-1,TRBJ2-7,TRBD1,many,TGTGCCAGCACACAGGGGGGCCACGAGCAGTACTTC,CASTQGGHEQYF
TRBV12-3/TRBV12-4,TRBJ1-4,-,-,TGTGCCAGCAGTTTGACAGCCACTAATGAAAAACCGTTTTTT,CASSLTATNEKPFF
TRBV6-2/TRBV6-3,TRBJ2-2,-,many,TGTGCCAGCAGTTACTCCTATCCCGGGGAGCTGTTTTTT,CASSYSYPGELFF
TRBV4-1,TRBJ2-2,TRBD2,-,TGCGCCAGCAGCCAAGATCAGGGACTAGCGGGGAACACCGGGGAGCTGTTTTTT,CASSQDQGLAGNTGELFF
TRBV4-2,TRBJ1-4,TRBD1,many,TGTGCCAGCAGCCAAGTCCCGGACAGGTTCGGTGAAAAACTGTTTTTT,CASSQVPDRFGEKLFF
TRBV19,TRBJ1-6,-,few,TGTGCCAGTAGTATAGAGGTGGAGTCACCCCTCCACTTT,CASSIEVESPLHF
TRBV7-2,TRBJ2-5,-,many,TGTGCCAGCAGCCCGTGGACAGACCCTCAAGAGACCCAGTACTTC,CASSPWTDPQETQYF
TRBV10-3,TRBJ1-5,-,many,TGTGCCATCAGGGGCGGCGAGATGGGTCAGCCCCAGCATTTT,CAIRGGEMGQPQHF